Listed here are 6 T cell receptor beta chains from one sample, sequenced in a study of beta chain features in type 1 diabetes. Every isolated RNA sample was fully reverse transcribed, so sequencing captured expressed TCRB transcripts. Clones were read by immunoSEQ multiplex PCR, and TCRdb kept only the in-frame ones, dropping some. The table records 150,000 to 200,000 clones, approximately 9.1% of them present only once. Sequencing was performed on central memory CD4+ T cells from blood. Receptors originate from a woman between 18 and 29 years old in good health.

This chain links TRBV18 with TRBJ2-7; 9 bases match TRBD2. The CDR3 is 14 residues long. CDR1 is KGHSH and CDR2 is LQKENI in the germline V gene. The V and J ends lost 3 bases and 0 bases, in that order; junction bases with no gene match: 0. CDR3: CASSPSGSSYEQYF. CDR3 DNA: TGTGCCAGCTCACCTAGCGGGAGCTCCTACGAGCAGTACTTC.

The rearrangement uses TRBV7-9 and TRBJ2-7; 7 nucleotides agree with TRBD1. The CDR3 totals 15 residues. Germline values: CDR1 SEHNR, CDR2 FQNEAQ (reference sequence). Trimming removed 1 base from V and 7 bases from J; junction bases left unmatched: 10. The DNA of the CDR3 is TGTGCCAGCAGCTTAGGAGGACAGGTGGTAGCAGAGCAGTACTTC. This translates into CASSLGGQVVAEQYF.

The CDR3 sequence is CAWSPAGWGYTF. Here the CDR3 DNA reads TGTGCCTGGAGCCCAGCAGGGTGGGGCTACACCTTC. The gene calls are TRBV30 and TRBJ1-2; tentative D call: TRBD1 (5 bases). CDR3 length: 12 residues. The V end lost 3 bases, the J end lost 8 bases, and 13 bases lay between the germline ends. Germline V lookup: CDR1 GTSNPN, CDR2 SVGIG (reference sequence). The full variable domain, its missing parts supplied by reference TRBV30 and TRBJ1-2, is SQTIHQWPATLVQPVGSPLSLECTVEGTSNPNLYWYRQAAGRGLQLLFYSVGIGQISSEVPQNLSASRPQDRQFILSSKKLLLSDSGFYLCAWSPAGWGYTFGSGTRLTVV.

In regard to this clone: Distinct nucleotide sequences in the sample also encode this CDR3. CDR3 sequence reads: CASSVTGGNYGYTF. The CDR3 region has the DNA TGTGCCAGCAGCGTAACAGGGGGCAACTATGGCTACACCTTC. The J gene is TRBJ1-2, the V gene TRBV9; 9 positions match TRBD1. Germline trimming cut 1 base from V and 2 bases from J; bases unmatched to any gene: 0. The CDR3 has 14 amino acids. Looked up from germline, CDR1 is SGDLS and CDR2 is YYNGEE.

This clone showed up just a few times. As DNA, the CDR3 is TGTGCCAGCAGCTTTACGGGAGGGGATGAGCAGTTCTTC. Encoded protein: CASSFTGGDEQFF. The chain recombines TRBV7-2 with TRBJ2-1; 8 positions agree with TRBD2. The germline V gene encodes CDR1 SGHTA and CDR2 FQGNSA. CDR3 length: 13 amino acids. V trimming: 3 bases; J trimming: 8 bases; junction bases outside the gene matches: 3. The entire variable domain, with the rest obtained from reference TRBV7-2 and TRBJ2-1, is as follows: GAGVSQSPSNKVTEKGKDVELRCDPISGHTALYWYRQSLGQGLEFLIYFQGNSAPDKSGLPSDRFSAERTGGSVSTLTIQRTQQEDSAVYLCASSFTGGDEQFFGPGTRLTVL.

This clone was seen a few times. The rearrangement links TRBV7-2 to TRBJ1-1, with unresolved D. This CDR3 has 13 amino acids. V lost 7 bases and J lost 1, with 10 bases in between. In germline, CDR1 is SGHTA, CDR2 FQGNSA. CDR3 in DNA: TGTGCCAGCACCCCGAGGGAGAACACTGAAGCTTTCTTT. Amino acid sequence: CASTPRENTEAFF.